This TCR beta chain was identified during a study of graft-versus-host responses after intestinal transplantation (dated by TCRdb to the early 2020s). Broadly, across the study: The transplants that recipients got were multivisceral, liver-intestinal, or isolated intestinal. Anti-thymocyte globulin induction was given to all recipients, followed by maintenance tacrolimus and steroids for about 3 years. After intestinal transplantation, graft-versus-host and host-versus-graft alloreactive T cell clones in the graft, circulation and bone marrow were tracked using bulk TCR-beta CDR3 sequencing. Alloreactive clones were identified by sequencing pre-transplant mixed lymphocyte reaction products and comparing these products with unstimulated pre-transplant donor and recipient T cells. The cohort enrolled about two dozen intestinal transplant recipients, one of whom was a retransplant, and 3 patients without pretransplant specimens were excluded. Donor T cell macrochimerism was defined as a peak of at least 4% donor T cells among recipient peripheral blood mononuclear cells. Instead of going to the commercial service, samples from a few later patients were sequenced in-house on an Illumina MiSeq and processed with MiXCR. Study-level results and caveats: In patients with donor T cell macrochimerism, the allografts had high GvH to HvG T cell clonal ratios. GvH clones were detected in recipient bone marrow, and some of these GvH clones were observed earlier in ileal mucosa or blood, consistent with an intestinal mucosal origin. The relatively low number and heterogeneity of intestinal transplant patients limited the conclusions. Early after transplant, peak levels of circulating GvH clones were associated with declines in HvG clones.

Blood samples were collected up to 4 times in the first month after transplant and then at least monthly when available. As concerns this clone: The antigen this receptor binds is unknown. Base qualities are not at hand, and no much larger clone is one base apart.

Preparation of the library involved the immunoSEQ multiplex PCR assay. Adaptive Biotechnologies carried out high-throughput TCR-beta CDR3 sequencing of genomic DNA for most patients. Turning to the authors' computational methods: Adaptive's ImmunoSEQ software was the source of the TCR sequencing data for around 20 patients, while three other patients were processed with MiXCR and VDJtools. CDR3 nucleotide sequences shared between donor and recipient were removed because their origin could not be assigned. To count as alloreactive, a clone needed at least 2-fold expansion over unstimulated cells and a minimum CFSE-low frequency of 0.002% (template counts) or 0.001% (read counts). A clone was considered mappable if detected in the sequenced pre-transplant spleen, lymph node, or MLR CFSE-low populations of the donor or recipient. Cumulative frequency of alloreactive clones was calculated as a percentage of all sequences weighted by copy number. Entries here come from immuneACCESS through TCRdb and include only in-frame sequences with V and J called. Some clones fail to appear in such tables; in the studies checked, an unresolved V gene covers under half of the shortfall, and the cause of the remainder is unknown. The D gene and trimming were derived from the DNA, and the V and J assignments and clone size from that table. This sample comprises 62,000 or so clones, 70% to 90% of them detected only once. The ten largest clones take up 1.6% of the sample.

The germline V gene encodes CDR1 SGHNT and CDR2 YYREEE (reference sequence). The junction shows trimming of 5 bases on V and 3 bases on J, plus 12 bases between the germline ends. Taken from cysteine to phenylalanine, the CDR3 has 14 residues. Only the CDR3 part of the read is kept: 42 bases, read in frame from the first base. The source material was PBMCs, sampled 26 days after transplant. The chain joins TRBV5-4 to TRBJ1-3, and the D gene may be TRBD1, 5 bases matching. The clonotype comes from a human patient who received an intestinal transplant, so some T cells may come from the graft donor. At the DNA level, the sequence is TGTGCCAGCAGGCGGGGACCAATTGGAAACACCATATATTTT. This yields the protein CASRRGPIGNTIYF.